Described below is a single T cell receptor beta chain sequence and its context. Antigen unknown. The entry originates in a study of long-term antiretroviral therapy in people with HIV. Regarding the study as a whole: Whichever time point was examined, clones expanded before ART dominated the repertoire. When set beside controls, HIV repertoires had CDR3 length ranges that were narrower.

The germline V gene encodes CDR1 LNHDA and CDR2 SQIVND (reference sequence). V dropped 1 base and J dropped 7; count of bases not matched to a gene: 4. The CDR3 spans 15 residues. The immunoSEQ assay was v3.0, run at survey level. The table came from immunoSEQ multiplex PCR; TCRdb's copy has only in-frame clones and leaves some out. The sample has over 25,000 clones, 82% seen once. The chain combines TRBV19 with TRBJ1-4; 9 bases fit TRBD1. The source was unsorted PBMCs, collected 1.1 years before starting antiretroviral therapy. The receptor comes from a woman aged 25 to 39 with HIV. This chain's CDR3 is CASSIGDRVPEKLFF. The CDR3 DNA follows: TGTGCCAGTAGTATAGGGGACAGGGTCCCTGAAAAACTGTTTTTT.